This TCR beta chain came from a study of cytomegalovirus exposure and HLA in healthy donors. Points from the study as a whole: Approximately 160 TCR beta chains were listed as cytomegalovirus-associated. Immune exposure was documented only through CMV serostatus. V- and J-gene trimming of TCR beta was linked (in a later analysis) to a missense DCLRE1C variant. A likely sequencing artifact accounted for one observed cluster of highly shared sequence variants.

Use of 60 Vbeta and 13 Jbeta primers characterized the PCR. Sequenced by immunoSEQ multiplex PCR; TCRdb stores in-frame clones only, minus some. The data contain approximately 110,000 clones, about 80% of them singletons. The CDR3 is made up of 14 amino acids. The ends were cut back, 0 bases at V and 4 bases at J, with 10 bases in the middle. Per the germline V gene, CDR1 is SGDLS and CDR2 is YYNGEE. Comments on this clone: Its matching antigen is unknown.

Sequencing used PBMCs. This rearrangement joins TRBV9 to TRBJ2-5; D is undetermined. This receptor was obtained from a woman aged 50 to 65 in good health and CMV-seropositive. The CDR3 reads CASSVVAAGETQYF. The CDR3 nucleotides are TGTGCCAGCAGCGTAGTGGCCGCAGGAGAGACCCAGTACTTC.